The clone carrying this T cell receptor (beta chain) was counted between two and nine times. Its cognate antigen is unknown. Trimming removed 1 base from V and 6 bases from J, with 21 bases in between. CDR1 LNHNV and CDR2 YYDKDF come from the germline V gene (reference sequence). This CDR3 comprises 17 residues. A second about 7 to 12 cycle PCR used barcoded and J-beta primers. TCRdb redid the calling of the 5' RACE reads with MiXCR, one entry per CDR3 protein. The repertoire has 600,000 to 650,000 distinct CDR3 sequences, under 65% of them found once; the top ten carry around 37%. This sample stems from a study of blood T cells in healthy people across ages. Study summary: Using template switching, researchers captured about one barcoded beta molecule for each two T cells. General observations from the study: Unsorted PBMC material precluded a definitive naive versus antigen-experienced comparison. Whereas aged donors had fewer naive CD4+ cells, long-lived donors had more of them and higher diversity.

In terms of origin and age, donors were healthy Caucasian individuals from Russia aged about 6 to 90. V and J are TRBV15 and TRBJ2-5; D unresolved. The specimen sequenced was blood. This TCR came from a man between 60 and 70 years old in good health. CDR3 coding DNA: TGTGCCACCAGCAGAGTCCCATACGCTATGGGGAAGAAGACCCAGTACTTC. Its protein is CATSRVPYAMGKKTQYF. The full variable domain, in which reference TRBV15 and TRBJ2-5 provide the parts outside the CDR3, is DAMVIQNPRYQVTQFGKPVTLSCSQTLNHNVMYWYQQKSSQAPKLLFHYYDKDFNNEADTPDNFQSRRPNTSFCFLDIRSPGLGDTAMYLCATSRVPYAMGKKTQYFGPGTRLLVL.